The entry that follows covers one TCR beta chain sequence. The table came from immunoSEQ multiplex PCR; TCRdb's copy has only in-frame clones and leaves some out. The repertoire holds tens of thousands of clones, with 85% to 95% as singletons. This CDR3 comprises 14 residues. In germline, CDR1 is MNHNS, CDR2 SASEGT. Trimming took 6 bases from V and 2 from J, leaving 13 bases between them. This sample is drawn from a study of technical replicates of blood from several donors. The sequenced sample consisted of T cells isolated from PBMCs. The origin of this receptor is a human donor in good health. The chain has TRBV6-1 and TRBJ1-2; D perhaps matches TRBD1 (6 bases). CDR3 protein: CASSYRAENYGYTF. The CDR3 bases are TGTGCCAGCAGCTACAGGGCAGAGAACTATGGCTACACCTTC.